The TCR beta chain described here comes from a study of T cells in Graves' hyperthyroidism and ophthalmopathy. Diagnoses were made from clinical symptoms, serum measures (thyroxine and TRAb), thyroid ultrasound and orbital computed tomography. Whole-study findings and limits: Most thyroid-expanded clonotypes above 0.001 were also found in blood. Separating ophthalmopathy from stable hyperthyroidism was achieved by a 13 V-J model.

Amplification of TCR beta CDR3 regions was performed using RNA transcripts as template. Using the HTBI primer set, a first-round RT-PCR was run on the TCR CDR3. TCRdb ran MiXCR on the multiplex PCR reads and lists one entry per CDR3 protein. The sample records about 660,000 distinct CDR3 sequences, just under 45% being singletons. The sample holds many counts of this clonotype. Its antigen is as yet unknown. The sequencing input was peripheral blood or thyroid tissue (not recorded which). This TCR was recovered from an adult man with Graves' disease, either hyperthyroidism or ophthalmopathy (not recorded which).

The CDR3 spells CASSPTLGSSNYGYTF. Here the CDR3 DNA reads TGTGCCAGCAGCCCCACCTTGGGATCCAGCAACTATGGCTACACCTTC. The chain combines TRBV14 with TRBJ1-2; D is uncertain. This CDR3 is built from 16 residues. The germline V gene encodes CDR1 SGHDN and CDR2 FVKESK. The V end was cut by 4 bases, the J end by 2 bases, with 17 bases between.